A single sample gave rise to the 4 T cell receptor beta chains below, sequenced in a study of T cell clonotyping in hematopoietic cell transplantation. Assay: immunoSEQ multiplex PCR; the TCRdb copy retains only in-frame clones and omits some. The sample yields roughly 30,000 clones, 82% seen once. Time point indicated: recipient sample about 28 days before transplant, after cytoreduction. The specimen comprised peripheral blood mononuclear cells, sampled before stem cell transplant. The receptors were sampled from a man in his forties or fifties with acute myeloid leukemia. Some clones in this sample may be carry-over from other donors' samples.

This clone was detected a few times. The chain links TRBV12-5 to TRBJ2-3; D is unresolved. The germline V gene encodes CDR1 LGHNT and CDR2 FRNRAP. CDR3 length: 11 residues. The CDR3 DNA is TGTGCCTCGACCGGCACAGATACGCAGTATTTT. It yields the protein CASTGTDTQYF.

The chain joins TRBV4-3 to TRBJ2-7; D might be TRBD1 (6 bases). V lost 1 base, J lost 2 bases, and 15 bases lay in between. Germline V gene sequence: CDR1 LGHNA, CDR2 YSLEER. CDR3 length: 16 residues. The CDR3 nucleotides read TGCGCCAGCAGCCAAGGGACCGGCGCAGGGGCCTACGAGCAGTACTTC. It translates to CASSQGTGAGAYEQYF.

The rearrangement uses TRBV19 and TRBJ2-7; TRBD1 matches at 8 bases. The length of the CDR3 is 14 residues. Trimming cost V 5 bases and J 4 bases; bases outside gene matches: 7. From germline, CDR1 is LNHDA and CDR2 SQIVND (reference sequence). The CDR3 DNA reads as TGTGCCAGTAGTTGGGACAGGTTCTCTTACGAGCAGTACTTC. Translated: CASSWDRFSYEQYF.

As DNA, the CDR3 is TGCGCCAGCAGCCAAGACGTAGGGACAGGGGACGGTGAGGCTTTCTTT. It is translated as CASSQDVGTGDGEAFF. V gene TRBV4-3 combines with J gene TRBJ1-1; TRBD1 agrees at 10 bases. V lost 0 bases and J lost 11; bases outside the gene matches: 12. The CDR3 runs to 16 residues. CDR1 and CDR2 (germline): LGHNA, YSLEER.